The rows below give T cell receptor beta chains drawn from one sample of a study of blood T cell repertoires in COVID-19. Measured with immunoSEQ multiplex PCR; TCRdb has only the in-frame clones, and not every one. The profile shows some 190,000 clones, 75% to 85% of them singletons. The specimen sequenced was peripheral blood. Receptor source: a man between 60 and 75 years old with acute or convalescent COVID-19. The CDR3 runs from the conserved cysteine through the conserved F or W. A D gene is named only where the DNA matches it firmly. Rows give clone size only sometimes, using once, few, many, or a class for an expanded clone.

>TRBJ2-2|TRBV5-5|-|-
CASRREIGELFF
TGTGCCAGCAGGAGGGAAATCGGGGAGCTGTTTTTT
>TRBJ1-1|TRBV28|-|-
CASSGTPDTEAFF
TGTGCCAGCAGTGGGACACCGGACACTGAAGCTTTCTTT
>TRBJ1-1|TRBV2|-|TRBD1
CASGGQTYTEAFF
TGTGCCAGCGGGGGACAGACTTACACTGAAGCTTTCTTT
>TRBJ2-7|TRBV12-3/TRBV12-4|-|-
CASSMGSGHEQYF
TGTGCCAGCAGTATGGGAAGCGGCCACGAGCAGTACTTC
>TRBJ2-7|TRBV18|-|-
CASSPWTQTYEQYF
TGTGCCAGCTCACCGTGGACACAAACCTACGAGCAGTACTTC
>TRBJ1-5|TRBV7-9|-|-
CASSSPNQPQHF
TGTGCCAGCAGCTCCCCTAATCAGCCCCAGCATTTT
>TRBJ2-2|TRBV3-1/TRBV3-2|once|-
CASSQRTGRGTGELFF
TGTGCCAGCAGCCAAAGGACAGGGAGGGGCACCGGGGAGCTGTTTTTT
>TRBJ2-1|TRBV5-4|-|TRBD2
CASSRSGVNYNEQFF
TGTGCCAGCAGTAGGAGCGGGGTTAATTACAATGAGCAGTTCTTC
>TRBJ1-5|TRBV3-1/TRBV3-2|-|-
CASSARGGRNQPQHF
TGTGCCAGCAGCGCAAGAGGGGGTCGCAATCAGCCCCAGCATTTT
>TRBJ1-6|TRBV7-9|-|-
CASSLGTASSYNSPLHF
TGTGCCAGCAGCTTAGGAACAGCAAGCTCCTATAATTCACCCCTCCACTTT
>TRBJ2-5|TRBV5-4|-|-
CASSRDIQETQYF
TGTGCCAGTAGCCGGGACATCCAAGAGACCCAGTACTTC
>TRBJ1-1|TRBV7-9|-|TRBD1
CASSSGTGGLNTEAFF
TGTGCCAGCAGCTCCGGGACAGGGGGCTTGAACACTGAAGCTTTCTTT
>TRBJ2-6|TRBV18|-|-
CASSPRQPDHSGANVLTF
TGTGCCAGCTCACCGAGACAGCCCGACCACTCTGGGGCCAACGTCCTGACTTTC
>TRBJ1-1|TRBV19|-|-
CASSTAPGENTEAFF
TGTGCCAGTAGTACAGCTCCGGGAGAGAACACTGAAGCTTTCTTT
>TRBJ2-2|TRBV7-9|-|-
CASSLQGLFDPGELFF
TGTGCCAGCAGCTTACAGGGCCTCTTTGACCCCGGGGAGCTGTTTTTT
>TRBJ1-1|TRBV9|once|-
CASNQGSYTEAFF
TGTGCCAGCAATCAGGGTTCGTACACTGAAGCTTTCTTT
>TRBJ2-7|TRBV5-1|-|-
CASSFGTGLSGGYF
TGCGCCAGCAGCTTCGGGACAGGGCTTAGCGGGGGGTACTTC
>TRBJ1-2|TRBV5-5|-|-
CASRPEANYGYTF
TGTGCCAGCAGGCCGGAGGCCAACTATGGCTACACCTTC
>TRBJ2-1|TRBV3-1/TRBV3-2|-|TRBD2
CASSQYLFGAGDYNEQFF
TGTGCCAGCAGCCAGTATCTGTTCGGAGCGGGAGATTACAATGAGCAGTTCTTC
>TRBJ1-1|TRBV9|-|-
CASSLKTGPNTEAFF
TGTGCCAGCAGCCTGAAGACAGGCCCGAACACTGAAGCTTTCTTT
>TRBJ2-1|TRBV7-3|-|TRBD2
CASSPILTSGREDNEQFF
TGTGCCAGCAGCCCAATCCTTACTAGCGGGAGGGAGGACAATGAGCAGTTCTTC
>TRBJ2-7|TRBV11-2|-|-
CASSLDLTGVEQYF
TGTGCCAGCAGCTTAGATCTGACGGGAGTCGAGCAGTACTTC
>TRBJ1-1|TRBV19|-|TRBD1
CASSGQGGTDTEAFF
TGTGCCAGTAGCGGACAGGGGGGAACCGACACTGAAGCTTTCTTT
>TRBJ2-2|TRBV3-1/TRBV3-2|-|TRBD2
CASSQAASGNTGELFF
TGTGCCAGCAGCCAGGCCGCTAGCGGGAACACCGGGGAGCTGTTTTTT
>TRBJ2-5|TRBV9|-|-
CASSLRGSQGETQYF
TGTGCCAGCAGCCTCCGGGGGTCACAGGGGGAGACCCAGTACTTC
>TRBJ1-6|TRBV3-1/TRBV3-2|once|-
CASTPSGGSDSPLHF
TGTGCCAGCACCCCTTCGGGGGGCTCGGATTCACCCCTCCACTTT
>TRBJ1-2|TRBV2|-|TRBD1
CASSPIAQGAGGYTF
TGTGCCAGCAGCCCAATTGCCCAGGGGGCGGGAGGCTACACCTTC
>TRBJ2-6|TRBV6-5|-|TRBD2
CASGGGSSGANVLTF
TGTGCCAGCGGCGGGGGGTCTTCTGGGGCCAACGTCCTGACTTTC
>TRBJ1-2|TRBV10-3|-|TRBD1
CAISGPGQGNYGYTF
TGTGCCATCAGTGGACCGGGACAGGGGAACTATGGCTACACCTTC
>TRBJ1-1|TRBV13|many|TRBD1
CASSLDRGNTEAFF
TGTGCCAGCAGCTTAGACAGGGGAAACACTGAAGCTTTCTTT
>TRBJ1-2|TRBV4-1|-|TRBD1
CASSQPRQGLYGYTF
TGCGCCAGCAGCCAACCACGACAGGGGCTCTATGGCTACACCTTC
>TRBJ1-4|TRBV11-3|-|-
CASSLEWQAPEKLFF
TGTGCCAGCAGCTTAGAGTGGCAGGCCCCCGAAAAACTGTTTTTT
>TRBJ2-7|TRBV10-1|once|TRBD2
CASSGGPSGVYEQYF
TGCGCCAGCAGTGGGGGGCCTAGCGGGGTCTACGAGCAGTACTTC
>TRBJ2-6|TRBV2|few|-
CASSDRSGANVLTF
TGTGCCAGCAGTGATCGTTCTGGGGCCAACGTCCTGACTTTC
>TRBJ2-1|TRBV5-1|-|-
CASSLEPAGLNEQFF
TGCGCCAGCAGCTTGGAGCCAGCGGGCCTCAATGAGCAGTTCTTC
>TRBJ1-6|TRBV15|-|-
CATSREFSGSPLHF
TGTGCCACCAGTAGGGAGTTCTCTGGTTCACCCCTCCACTTT
>TRBJ2-2|TRBV24-1|-|TRBD2
CATSGLAASNTGELFF
TGTGCCACCAGTGGTCTAGCGGCCTCGAACACCGGGGAGCTGTTTTTT
>TRBJ1-2|TRBV19|-|-
CASSIEAGRANYGYTF
TGTGCCAGTAGTATAGAGGCGGGGAGGGCTAACTATGGCTACACCTTC
>TRBJ1-3|TRBV4-2|-|-
CASSAGVNSGNTIYF
TGTGCCAGCAGCGCGGGGGTTAACTCTGGAAACACCATATATTTT
>TRBJ1-1|TRBV1|-|-
CTSSHGGGRGREAFF
TGCACCAGCAGCCATGGTGGGGGAAGGGGGCGAGAAGCTTTCTTT
>TRBJ1-2|TRBV6-1|-|-
CASSEFREAYGYTF
TGTGCCAGCAGTGAATTCAGGGAAGCCTATGGCTACACCTTC
>TRBJ2-3|TRBV2|-|TRBD1
CASSERDRGTDTQYF
TGTGCCAGCAGTGAAAGGGACAGGGGGACAGATACGCAGTATTTT
>TRBJ2-3|TRBV30|-|TRBD2
CAWSVLSGGFLGTDTQYF
TGTGCCTGGAGTGTACTAAGCGGGGGGTTCCTTGGCACAGATACGCAGTATTTT
>TRBJ2-3|TRBV7-3|once|TRBD1
CASSLKGTGDDTQYF
TGTGCCAGCAGCTTAAAAGGGACAGGGGACGATACGCAGTATTTT
>TRBJ2-6|TRBV6-6|-|-
CASSYSTAGANVLTF
TGTGCCAGCAGTTACTCGACAGCTGGGGCCAACGTCCTGACTTTC
>TRBJ1-3|TRBV30|-|TRBD1
CACRGGQGLFPSGNTIYF
TGTGCCTGTCGCGGGGGACAGGGCCTTTTCCCCTCTGGAAACACCATATATTTT
>TRBJ1-6|TRBV4-2|-|TRBD1
CASSQDWNRGRSYNSPLHF
TGTGCCAGCAGCCAAGATTGGAACAGGGGGAGATCCTATAATTCACCCCTCCACTTT
>TRBJ2-2|TRBV3-1/TRBV3-2|-|-
CASLDYGTGELFF
TGTGCCAGCCTGGACTACGGCACCGGGGAGCTGTTTTTT
>TRBJ2-1|TRBV15|-|TRBD2
CATSRAGTSRELQFF
TGTGCCACCAGCAGAGCGGGGACTAGCAGGGAGTTGCAGTTCTTC
>TRBJ1-1|TRBV7-3|-|TRBD1
CASSSPGQTMNTEAFF
TGTGCCAGCAGCTCGCCGGGACAGACTATGAACACTGAAGCTTTCTTT
>TRBJ1-5|TRBV19|-|-
CASSYTRVSNQPQHF
TGTGCCAGTAGTTACACACGGGTTAGCAATCAGCCCCAGCATTTT
>TRBJ1-5|TRBV7-6|-|TRBD1
CASSSGQGRQPQHF
TGTGCCAGCAGCTCGGGACAGGGGAGGCAGCCCCAGCATTTT
>TRBJ1-4|TRBV19|few|TRBD1
CASSSQGAEKLFF
TGTGCCAGTAGTTCCCAGGGGGCAGAAAAACTGTTTTTT
>TRBJ1-6|TRBV19|-|-
CASTPLGGYSPLHF
TGTGCCAGTACCCCGCTTGGGGGGTATTCACCCCTCCACTTT
>TRBJ2-1|TRBV12-3/TRBV12-4|-|-
CASRGSLNEQFF
TGTGCCAGCAGGGGTAGCCTAAATGAGCAGTTCTTC
>TRBJ2-6|TRBV4-2|-|-
CASSQLSSGANVLTF
TGTGCCAGCAGCCAACTGAGCTCTGGGGCCAACGTCCTGACTTTC
>TRBJ2-1|TRBV5-6|once|TRBD1
CASSAGQGWTYNEQFF
TGTGCCAGCAGCGCCGGACAGGGATGGACCTACAATGAGCAGTTCTTC
>TRBJ1-5|TRBV27|once|TRBD1
CASSDRQGRVQPQHF
TGTGCCAGCAGTGATCGACAGGGCAGAGTTCAGCCCCAGCATTTT
>TRBJ2-7|TRBV3-1/TRBV3-2|many|TRBD2
CASGRGTGYEQYF
TGTGCGAGTGGGCGGGGGACCGGCTACGAGCAGTACTTC